The 23 T cell receptor beta chains below were found in one sample sequenced in a study of blood T cell repertoires in COVID-19. Some clones are missing from TCRdb's copy, which holds only in-frame ones; the method was immunoSEQ multiplex PCR. The sample consists of roughly 300,000 clones, 80% to 90% of them appearing once. The sample taken for sequencing was peripheral blood. These receptors originate from a woman in her thirties or forties who had recovered from COVID-19.

This clone came up once. The V gene is TRBV9, the J gene TRBJ1-1; D uncertain. The germline CDR1 and CDR2 sequences are SGDLS and YYNGEE. The CDR3 has 13 residues. V lost 0 bases and J lost 11, with 14 bases in between. CDR3 residues: CASSVGGGRDAFF. The CDR3, as DNA: TGTGCCAGCAGCGTAGGCGGAGGCCGTGATGCTTTCTTT.

The CDR3 bases are TGTGCCAGCAGCCTCGACAGGGTCTATGGCTACACCTTC. Residues: CASSLDRVYGYTF. The chain uses TRBV13 and TRBJ1-2; 7 bases match TRBD1. Germline V gives CDR1 PRHDT, CDR2 FYEKMQ (reference sequence). V was pared by 5 bases and J by 4 bases, with 4 bases of the junction left unmatched. The CDR3 totals 13 residues.

This clone was seen just once. J is TRBJ1-1 and V is TRBV25-1; D unresolved. The length of the CDR3 is 14 residues. The V end lost 5 bases, the J end lost 6 bases, and 16 bases lay between the germline ends. Germline values: CDR1 MGHDK, CDR2 SYGVNS. The CDR3 DNA reads TGTGCCAGCAGTCTCGGTGGAGGGCTAGCTGAAGCTTTCTTT. It yields the protein CASSLGGGLAEAFF.

This clone was observed once. The chain couples TRBV11-2 to TRBJ2-2, with TRBD1 identical over 9 bases. This CDR3 contains 16 residues. Unmatched junction bases numbered 4, after V lost 3 bases and J lost 2 bases. Germline CDR1 is SGHAT and CDR2 is FQNNGV. CDR3 coding DNA: TGTGCCAGCAGCTTTGTACAGGGGGCCAACACCGGGGAGCTGTTTTTT. Translating it yields CASSFVQGANTGELFF.

The rearrangement uses TRBV19 and TRBJ1-1; D is uncertain. V lost 5 bases, J lost 5 bases, and 12 bases lay in between. The length of the CDR3 is 13 residues. Germline assignment: CDR1 LNHDA and CDR2 SQIVND (reference sequence). The CDR3 DNA is TGTGCCAGTAGTTTGGCGGGGAGAACTGAAGCTTTCTTT. It is translated as CASSLAGRTEAFF. Drawing the rest from reference TRBV19 and TRBJ1-1, the complete variable domain is DGGITQSPKYLFRKEGQNVTLSCEQNLNHDAMYWYRQDPGQGLRLIYYSQIVNDFQKGDIAEGYSVSREKKESFPLTVTSAQKNPTAFYLCASSLAGRTEAFFGQGTRLTVV.

This sequence joins TRBV7-6 and TRBJ1-2; 7 bases match TRBD1. The germline V gene has CDR1 SGHVS and CDR2 FNYEAQ. CDR3 length: 15 amino acids. Trimming at V came to 6 bases and at J to 0 bases, leaving 7 bases not matched to a gene. The CDR3 protein is CASSFSGTANYGYTF. CDR3 sequence (DNA): TGTGCCAGCAGTTTTTCCGGGACAGCTAACTATGGCTACACCTTC.

The chain recombines TRBV5-4 with TRBJ1-1; D is unresolved. The V end lost 0 bases, the J end lost 3 bases, and 18 bases lay between the germline ends. The CDR3 spans 17 residues. In germline, CDR1 is SGHNT, CDR2 YYREEE (reference sequence). CDR3 sequence (DNA): TGTGCCAGCAGCTTGGGGCCAGGCCTAAGATTTGACACTGAAGCTTTCTTT. Its protein is CASSLGPGLRFDTEAFF.

V usage is TRBV27 and J usage is TRBJ1-2; D is undetermined. In germline, CDR1 is MNHEY, CDR2 SMNVEV (reference sequence). The CDR3 extends over 13 amino acids. Trimming left V 8 bases short and J 0 bases short, with 10 bases between. Written as DNA, the CDR3 is TGTGCCAGCTCGACCGGGACTAACTATGGCTACACCTTC. It encodes CASSTGTNYGYTF.

The chain combines TRBV19 with TRBJ2-1; 7 bases are shared with TRBD1. Germline assignment: CDR1 LNHDA and CDR2 SQIVND (reference sequence). The CDR3 consists of 12 residues. Germline trimming cut 4 bases from V and 9 bases from J; bases unmatched to any gene: 3. The DNA of the CDR3 is TGTGCCAGTAGTACCTCAGGGGGTGAGCAGTTCTTC. It codes for CASSTSGGEQFF.

The chain is built from TRBV6-5 and TRBJ1-1; D gene unclear. V lost 2 bases, J lost 0 bases, and 13 bases lay in between. Germline loops: CDR1 MNHEY, CDR2 SVGAGI. This CDR3 has 16 residues. The CDR3 nucleotides are TGTGCCAGCAGTTACATCTCGGAGGGCGTGAACACTGAAGCTTTCTTT. Its protein is CASSYISEGVNTEAFF.

J is TRBJ1-2 and V is TRBV6-6; TRBD1 matches at 9 bases. This CDR3 is built from 14 residues. The germline CDR1 and CDR2 sequences are MNHNY and SVGAGI (reference sequence). Trimming at V came to 7 bases and at J to 4 bases, leaving 7 bases not matched to a gene. For the CDR3, the DNA is TGTGCCAGCACCTGGACAGGGGTTATCTATGGCTACACCTTC. Amino acid sequence: CASTWTGVIYGYTF.

The rearrangement links TRBV7-9 to TRBJ2-3; 7 nucleotides match TRBD2. The CDR3 is 14 residues long. Germline assignment: CDR1 SEHNR and CDR2 FQNEAQ (reference sequence). V dropped 4 bases and J dropped 0; count of bases not matched to a gene: 1. CDR3 sequence reads: CASSWGLSTDTQYF. CDR3 nucleotide sequence: TGTGCCAGCAGCTGGGGACTAAGCACAGATACGCAGTATTTT.

This rearrangement joins TRBV5-1 to TRBJ1-1; 7 bases match TRBD1. J gave up 0 bases and V 4 bases, and 6 bases lay outside the gene matches. The CDR3 runs 15 residues. Germline CDR1 reads SGHRS; CDR2 reads YFSETQ. CDR3: CASSTQTGMNTEAFF. CDR3 sequence (DNA): TGCGCCAGCAGCACCCAGACAGGGATGAACACTGAAGCTTTCTTT.

The chain has TRBV24-1 and TRBJ1-5, with D perhaps matching TRBD1 (6 bases). Per germline, CDR1 KGHDR and CDR2 SFDVKD. This CDR3 is built from 13 residues. V dropped 4 bases and J dropped 8 bases, with 11 bases sitting between them. DNA of the CDR3: TGTGCCACCAGTGAAACAGGGAAGGAGCCCCAGCATTTT. This translates into CATSETGKEPQHF.

The rearrangement uses TRBV19 and TRBJ1-6; D may be TRBD1 (6 bases). Germline loops: CDR1 LNHDA, CDR2 SQIVND (reference sequence). This CDR3 is 14 amino acids long. The ends were cut back, 4 bases at V and 8 bases at J, with 12 bases in the middle. CDR3 DNA: TGTGCCAGTAGTACTATCAGACAGGATTCACCCCTCCACTTT. This translates into CASSTIRQDSPLHF.

The V gene is TRBV9, the J gene TRBJ1-1; no clear D. The CDR3 loop spans 13 amino acids. V was pared by 3 bases and J by 4 bases, with 10 bases between. Per the germline V gene, CDR1 is SGDLS and CDR2 is YYNGEE. CDR3 protein: CASSAMTGTEAFF. The CDR3 bases are TGTGCCAGCAGCGCTATGACGGGCACTGAAGCTTTCTTT.

This clone has at least ten counts. The chain is built from TRBV27 and TRBJ1-1, with 7 bases that match TRBD1. Germline V gives CDR1 MNHEY, CDR2 SMNVEV (reference sequence). CDR3 length equals 15 residues. J lost 1 base, V lost 5 bases, and 7 bases had no gene match. The CDR3 here is CASSLQGRPNTEAFF. The CDR3 DNA follows: TGTGCCAGCAGTCTACAGGGGCGCCCGAACACTGAAGCTTTCTTT.

This rearrangement joins TRBV4-2 to TRBJ2-5, with D hard to call. The CDR3 sequence is 13 residues long. Germline-derived CDR1 and CDR2 are LGHNA and YNFKEQ. The V end lost 0 bases, the J end lost 5 bases, and 7 bases lay between the germline ends. CDR3 residues: CASSQESAETQYF. CDR3 sequence (DNA): TGTGCCAGCAGCCAAGAGAGCGCTGAGACCCAGTACTTC.

V and J are TRBV5-6 and TRBJ2-7; unclear D gene. The CDR3 has 14 residues. Germline CDR1 and CDR2: SGHDT and YYEEEE. Trimming took off 1 base at V and 0 bases at J, with 8 bases between the two ends. The CDR3 DNA is TGTGCCAGCAGCTTGCCGAGTGGCTCCTACGAGCAGTACTTC. Amino acids: CASSLPSGSYEQYF.

This chain connects TRBV5-4 to TRBJ2-5, with TRBD2 matching 15 bases. Trimming cost V 4 bases and J 9 bases; bases outside gene matches: 10. The CDR3 consists of 16 residues. Per germline, CDR1 SGHNT and CDR2 YYREEE (reference sequence). CDR3 loop: CASSARTSGGAWAQYF. CDR3 bases: TGTGCCAGCAGCGCGAGGACTAGCGGGGGGGCGTGGGCCCAGTACTTC.

The V gene is TRBV4-1, the J gene TRBJ2-1; 9 nucleotides match TRBD2. Germline V gene data show CDR1 as MGHRA and CDR2 as YSYEKL. V gave up 10 bases and J gave up 0 bases; unmatched junction bases: 4. The length of the CDR3 is 14 residues. This CDR3 is CATAGGSSYNEQFF. The DNA of the CDR3 is TGCGCCACAGCGGGGGGTTCCTCCTACAATGAGCAGTTCTTC.

The J gene is TRBJ1-1, the V gene TRBV30; D gene unclear. V was trimmed by 4 bases and J by 4 bases, leaving 10 bases between them. Germline values: CDR1 GTSNPN, CDR2 SVGIG (reference sequence). CDR3 length: 12 residues. Written as DNA, the CDR3 is TGTGCCTGGACACCGGTTGGCACTGAAGCTTTCTTT. Translation gives CAWTPVGTEAFF.

J is TRBJ1-2 and V is TRBV6-1, with 9 positions matching TRBD1. V gave up 1 base and J gave up 4 bases; unmatched junction bases: 7. This CDR3 comprises 16 residues. Germline assignment: CDR1 MNHNS and CDR2 SASEGT. For the CDR3, the DNA is TGTGCCAGCAGTGAAGGGGGGACAGGGAACCTCTATGGCTACACCTTC. Translating it yields CASSEGGTGNLYGYTF.